The entry below describes one TCR beta chain. Germline-derived CDR1 and CDR2 are MNHEY and SMNVEV (reference sequence). V was shortened by 5 bases and J by 4 bases, with 24 bases between the two germline ends. The CDR3 is 19 amino acids. The data originate from a study of T-cell reconstitution after alpha-beta-depleted transplantation in children. The authors prepared the TCRbeta library with unique molecular identifiers. TCRdb reprocessed the PCR reads with MiXCR, giving one entry per CDR3 protein. The sample includes about 500,000 distinct CDR3 sequences, approximately 29% of them seen just once. The TCR sequence derives from a human donor who donated a stem cell graft to a child with aplastic anemia. This rearrangement joins TRBV27 to TRBJ2-6, with D possibly TRBD1 on 7 matching bases. Sequences were derived from PBMCs from the stem cell graft donor, sampled from the stem cell graft. In nucleotides, the CDR3 is TGTGCCAGCAGTATCCAGACAGGGCGGGAAGTTGCCGGGGCCAACGTCCTGACTTTC. Its translation is CASSIQTGREVAGANVLTF.